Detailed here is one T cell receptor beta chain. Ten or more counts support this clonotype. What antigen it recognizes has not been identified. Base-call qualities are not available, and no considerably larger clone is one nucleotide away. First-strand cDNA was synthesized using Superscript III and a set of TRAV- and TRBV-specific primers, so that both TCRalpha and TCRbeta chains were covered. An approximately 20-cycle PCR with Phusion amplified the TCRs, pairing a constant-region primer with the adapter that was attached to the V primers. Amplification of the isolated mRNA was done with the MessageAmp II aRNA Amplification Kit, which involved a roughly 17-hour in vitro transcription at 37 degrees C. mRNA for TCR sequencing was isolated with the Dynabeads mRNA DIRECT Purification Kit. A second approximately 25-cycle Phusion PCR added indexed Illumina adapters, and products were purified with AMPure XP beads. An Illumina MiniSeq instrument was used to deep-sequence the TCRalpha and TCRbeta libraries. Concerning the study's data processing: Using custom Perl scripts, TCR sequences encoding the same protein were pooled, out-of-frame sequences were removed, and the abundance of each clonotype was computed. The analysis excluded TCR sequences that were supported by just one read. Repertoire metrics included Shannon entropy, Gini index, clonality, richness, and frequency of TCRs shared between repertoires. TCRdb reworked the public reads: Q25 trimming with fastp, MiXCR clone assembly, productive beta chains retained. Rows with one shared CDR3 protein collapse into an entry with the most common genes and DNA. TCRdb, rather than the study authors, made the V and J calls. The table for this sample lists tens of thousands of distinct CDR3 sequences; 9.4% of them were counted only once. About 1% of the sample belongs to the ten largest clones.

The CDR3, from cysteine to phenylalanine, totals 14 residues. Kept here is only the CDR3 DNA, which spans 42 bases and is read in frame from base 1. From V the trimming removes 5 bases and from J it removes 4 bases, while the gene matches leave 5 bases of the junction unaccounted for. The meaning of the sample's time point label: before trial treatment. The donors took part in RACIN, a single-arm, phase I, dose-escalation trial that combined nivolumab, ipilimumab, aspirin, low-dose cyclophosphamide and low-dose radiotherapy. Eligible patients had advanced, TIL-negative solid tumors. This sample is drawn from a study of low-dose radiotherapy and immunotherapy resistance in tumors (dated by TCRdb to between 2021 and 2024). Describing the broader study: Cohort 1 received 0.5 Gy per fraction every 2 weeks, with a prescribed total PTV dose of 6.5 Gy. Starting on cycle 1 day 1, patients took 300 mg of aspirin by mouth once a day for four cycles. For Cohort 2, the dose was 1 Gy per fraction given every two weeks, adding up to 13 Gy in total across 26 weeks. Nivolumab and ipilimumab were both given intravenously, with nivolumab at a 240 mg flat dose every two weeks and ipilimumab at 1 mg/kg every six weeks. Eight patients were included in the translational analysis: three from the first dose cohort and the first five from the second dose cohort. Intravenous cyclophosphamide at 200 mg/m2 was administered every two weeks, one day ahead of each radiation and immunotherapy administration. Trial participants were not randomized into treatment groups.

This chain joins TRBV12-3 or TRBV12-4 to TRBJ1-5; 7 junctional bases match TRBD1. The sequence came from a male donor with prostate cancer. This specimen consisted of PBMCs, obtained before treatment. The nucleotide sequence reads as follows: TGTGCCAGCAGTCTAGACAGGGTTAATCAGCCCCAGCATTTT. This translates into CASSLDRVNQPQHF.